One sample yielded the 29 T cell receptor beta chains listed below, sequenced in a study of shared clonotypes between healthy human individuals. Here immunoSEQ multiplex PCR was the method, and the copy in TCRdb shows in-frame clones only, minus some. The sample holds around 450,000 clones, more than 75% seen once. Sample: PBMCs. The receptors here all came from a woman in her thirties or forties in good health. Some clones in this sample may be carry-over from other donors' samples.

This clone was observed a handful of times. Its ends do not fully match the called genes, so a read error is possible. The chain uses TRBV7-7 and TRBJ2-1, with D perhaps matching TRBD2 (6 bases). The length of the CDR3 is 14 residues. Per germline, CDR1 SSHAT and CDR2 FNYEAQ (reference sequence). The CDR3, as DNA: TGTGCTAGCAGCTTAAGCGGGCAGCACAATGAGCAGTTCTTC. Protein: CASSLSGQHNEQFF.

This clone was observed once. The J gene is TRBJ2-7, the V gene TRBV25-1; 8 positions match TRBD1. Trimming removed 4 bases from V and 5 bases from J; junction bases left unmatched: 4. The CDR3 length is 13 residues. CDR1 MGHDK and CDR2 SYGVNS come from the germline V gene. The CDR3, as DNA: TGTGCCAGCAGTGCAGGGGGCTTCAACGAGCAGTACTTC. Its protein is CASSAGGFNEQYF.

The CDR3, as DNA: TGTGCCACCAGCACGGGACTAGCGCGGAGCTCCTACGAGCAGTACTTC. Encoded protein: CATSTGLARSSYEQYF. This chain uses TRBV15 with TRBJ2-7, with TRBD2 matching over 10 bases. The CDR3 covers 16 residues. Germline V gives CDR1 LNHNV, CDR2 YYDKDF (reference sequence). J was trimmed by 0 bases and V by 4 bases; bases with no gene match: 6.

The genes are TRBV5-1 and TRBJ1-2; TRBD1 matches 9 bases. CDR1 is SGHRS and CDR2 is YFSETQ in the germline V gene. CDR3 length: 13 amino acids. The trim removed 4 bases at V and 6 bases at J, leaving 4 bases unmatched. CDR3 sequence reads: CASSEGQGNGYTF. In DNA form, the CDR3 reads TGCGCCAGCAGCGAGGGACAGGGCAATGGCTACACCTTC.

The CDR3 nucleotides read TGCGCCAGCACGTCCTTCGGCTTGGCTAGCTCTGGAAACACCATATATTTT. Amino acid sequence: CASTSFGLASSGNTIYF. This chain connects TRBV4-1 to TRBJ1-3, with D hard to call. Trimming removed 7 bases at V and 0 bases at J, with 19 bases between. Germline CDR1 reads MGHRA; CDR2 reads YSYEKL. The CDR3 loop spans 17 amino acids.

The V call is TRBV11-2, the J call TRBJ2-7; 7 bases fit TRBD2. CDR1 SGHAT and CDR2 FQNNGV come from the germline V gene. After removal of 3 bases from V and 7 bases from J, the junction contained 6 bases not matched to a gene. The CDR3 covers 13 residues. The CDR3 DNA reads TGTGCCAGCAGCTTCGGACTAGGAGGGGAGCAGTACTTC. Translated: CASSFGLGGEQYF.

The chain uses TRBV4-2 and TRBJ2-7; 8 nucleotides line up with TRBD2. The length of the CDR3 is 15 residues. Germline V lookup: CDR1 LGHNA, CDR2 YNFKEQ. V shed 0 bases and J 7 bases; nucleotides not matched to a gene: 8. Here the CDR3 reads CASSQDLVGGREQYF. The CDR3 DNA is TGTGCCAGCAGCCAAGATCTCGTCGGCGGGAGGGAGCAGTACTTC.

The chain carries TRBV28 and TRBJ2-2, with a weak D call TRBD2 (5 bases). V shed 2 bases and J shed 0 bases, with 19 bases lying between them. The CDR3 loop spans 19 amino acids. Germline-derived CDR1 and CDR2 are MDHEN and SYDVKM. The CDR3 protein is CASSLRAFVRETNTGELFF. For the CDR3, the DNA is TGTGCCAGCAGTTTACGGGCTTTCGTGAGGGAGACGAACACCGGGGAGCTGTTTTTT.

A few counts support this clone. CDR3 sequence: CASSLPGQVNEKLFF. The CDR3 region has the DNA TGCGCCAGCAGCCTACCGGGACAGGTTAATGAAAAACTGTTTTTT. The chain employs TRBV5-1 and TRBJ1-4, with TRBD1 matching over 8 bases. CDR3 length equals 15 residues. The V gene end was trimmed by 4 bases and the J gene end by 4 bases; junction bases not matched to a gene: 6. Germline CDR1 is SGHRS and CDR2 is YFSETQ.

The chain employs TRBV5-1 and TRBJ2-5; 7 bases fit TRBD2. Germline CDR1 reads SGHRS; CDR2 reads YFSETQ. The V segment lost 0 bases and the J segment 5 bases; nucleotides outside the gene matches: 10. This CDR3 is built from 16 residues. The CDR3 reads CASSLEVSGEGETQYF. As DNA, the CDR3 is TGCGCCAGCAGCTTGGAAGTGAGTGGGGAGGGCGAGACCCAGTACTTC.

CDR3 region: CASSEGASGNYEQYF. The CDR3 DNA is TGTGCCAGCAGTGAAGGGGCTAGCGGGAACTACGAGCAGTACTTC. This sequence joins TRBV25-1 and TRBJ2-7; TRBD2 matches at 9 bases. The CDR3 sequence is 15 residues long. The germline V gene encodes CDR1 MGHDK and CDR2 SYGVNS. Trimming took 2 bases from V and 3 from J; bases not matched to a gene: 5.

This clone has a handful of counts. Other DNA variants within this sample encode the same CDR3. The chain recombines TRBV28 with TRBJ1-4; D not certain. The CDR3 loop spans 12 amino acids. Germline V gene lookup returns CDR1 MDHEN and CDR2 SYDVKM. The V gene lost 6 bases and the J gene lost 0 bases, with 2 bases spanning the gap. The CDR3 DNA is TGTGCCAGCAGGCCAACTAATGAAAAACTGTTTTTT. As protein: CASRPTNEKLFF. Looking up the rest from reference TRBV28 and TRBJ1-4 gives the full variable domain: DVKVTQSSRYLVKRTGEKVFLECVQDMDHENMFWYRQDPGLGLRLIYFSYDVKMKEKGDIPEGYSVSREKKERFSLILESASTNQTSMYLCASRPTNEKLFFGSGTQLSVL.

The rearrangement links TRBV4-3 to TRBJ2-3; the match to TRBD2 covers 10 bases. Per germline, CDR1 LGHNA and CDR2 YSLEER. J gave up 1 base and V 0 bases, and 7 bases lay outside the gene matches. The CDR3 is 18 residues long. CDR3 residues: CASSQDPRTSGGTDTQYF. CDR3 DNA sequence: TGCGCCAGCAGCCAAGATCCAAGGACTAGCGGCGGCACAGATACGCAGTATTTT.

Turning to this clone: A clone one base away is much larger, so this may be a read error. The CDR3 carries no conserved terminal phenylalanine or tryptophan, so it likely arises from a read error. J is TRBJ2-7 and V is TRBV4-2, with TRBD2 matching over 8 bases. Germline-derived CDR1 and CDR2 are LGHNA and YNFKEQ. Unmatched junction bases numbered 9, after V lost 0 bases and J lost 5 bases. The CDR3 covers 16 residues. CDR3 in DNA: TGTGCCAGCAGCCAAGATTTAGGGAGCGGGAGAGACGAGCAGTACCTC. It yields the protein CASSQDLGSGRDEQYL.

V is TRBV21-1 and J is TRBJ2-3. TRBV21-1 is a pseudogene. The CDR3 runs to 16 residues. This CDR3 is CASSKGGPGTTDTQYF. As DNA, the CDR3 is TGTGCCAGCAGCAAGGGCGGCCCTGGGACCACAGATACGCAGTATTTT.

The chain has TRBV6-6 and TRBJ2-7; 10 nucleotides agree with TRBD1. This CDR3 comprises 15 residues. The germline gives CDR1 MNHNY, CDR2 SVGAGI (reference sequence). V lost 5 bases, J lost 3 bases, and 7 bases stayed unmatched. CDR3 nucleotides: TGTGCCAGCAGTAGAAGGCGGGACAGGGGCTACGAGCAGTACTTC. Its protein is CASSRRRDRGYEQYF.

V gene TRBV11-2 combines with J gene TRBJ1-2, with D perhaps matching TRBD1 (6 bases). With 5 bases removed from V and 14 bases from J, the gap between germline ends came to 21 bases. Germline lookup yields CDR1 SGHAT and CDR2 FQNNGV. This CDR3 has 13 amino acids. The CDR3: CASSLAGTLNYTF. The CDR3 DNA reads TGTGCCAGCAGCCTCGCCGGGACACTGAATTATACCTTC.

The CDR3 nucleotides read TGCAGCCTTCGGGACAGGGAAATAGGGCCCCAGCATTTT. This encodes CSLRDREIGPQHF. The chain has TRBV29-1 and TRBJ1-5; 9 bases fit TRBD1. J was trimmed by 9 bases and V by 8 bases; bases with no gene match: 11. The CDR3 totals 13 residues. Germline V gene lookup returns CDR1 SQVTM and CDR2 ANQGSEA.

V and J are TRBV28 and TRBJ2-5; 10 positions match TRBD1. Near its end, the DNA agrees better with TRBJ2-7, so the J call may be wrong. Germline lookup yields CDR1 MDHEN and CDR2 SYDVKM. The CDR3 is 14 residues long. The CDR3 DNA follows: TGTGCCAGCTTGGGACAGGGGAAGCCCTACGAGCAGTACTTC. Its translation is CASLGQGKPYEQYF.

The chain uses TRBV2 and TRBJ1-5, with D perhaps matching TRBD1 (5 bases). The germline V gene has CDR1 SNHLY and CDR2 FYNNEI. Trimming pared 8 bases from V and 4 bases from J, leaving 9 bases between. This CDR3 is built from 12 residues. The CDR3 region is CASGGGNQPQHF. The CDR3 DNA reads TGTGCCAGCGGTGGGGGGAATCAGCCCCAGCATTTT.

This clone has more than one count but fewer than ten. This chain links TRBV7-2 with TRBJ2-3; no clear D. CDR1 SGHTA and CDR2 FQGNSA come from the germline V gene. The CDR3 runs to 12 residues. V lost 7 bases and J 5 bases, leaving 10 bases between the germline ends. In DNA, the CDR3 is TGTGCCAGCATAAAGCCGGGAGATACGCAGTATTTT. This codes for CASIKPGDTQYF.

There are a few counts of this clone. The V gene is TRBV4-2, the J gene TRBJ2-5; the match to TRBD1 covers 8 bases. Germline trimming cut 3 bases from V and 2 bases from J; bases unmatched to any gene: 5. This CDR3 is built from 15 residues. Germline-derived CDR1 and CDR2 are LGHNA and YNFKEQ. CDR3 region: CASSQNGQGQETQYF. The CDR3 nucleotides read TGTGCCAGCAGCCAGAACGGACAGGGACAAGAGACCCAGTACTTC.

DNA for the CDR3: TGTGCCAGCAGTTTATTTGTGGGAGGAAGCGAGCAGTACTTC. This codes for CASSLFVGGSEQYF. V and J are TRBV28 and TRBJ2-7, with TRBD2 as a possible D gene (6 bases). This CDR3 spans 14 amino acids. The V end lost 1 base, the J end lost 6 bases, and 13 bases lay between the germline ends. Germline-derived CDR1 and CDR2 are MDHEN and SYDVKM.

This chain uses TRBV7-9 with TRBJ2-1; TRBD2 agrees at 7 bases. V dropped 0 bases and J dropped 7; count of bases not matched to a gene: 3. Germline loops: CDR1 SEHNR, CDR2 FQNEAQ (reference sequence). The CDR3 has 14 amino acids. CDR3 bases: TGTGCCAGCAGCTTAGCGGGAGGGCTTAATGAGCAGTTCTTC. Translation gives CASSLAGGLNEQFF.

This clone was recorded a few times. The gene calls are TRBV27 and TRBJ2-3, with 12 bases aligning to TRBD1. V lost 8 bases, J lost 2 bases, and 8 bases stayed unmatched. The CDR3 sequence is 16 residues long. Germline V gene data show CDR1 as MNHEY and CDR2 as SMNVEV (reference sequence). This CDR3 reads CASSGTGGPYTDTQYF. The DNA of the CDR3 is TGTGCCAGCTCCGGGACAGGGGGCCCTTACACAGATACGCAGTATTTT.

This clone was counted between two and nine times. J is TRBJ1-5 and V is TRBV27, with D tentatively TRBD1 (6 bases). The CDR3 loop spans 14 amino acids. V was pared by 0 bases and J by 6 bases, with 9 bases between. Germline loops: CDR1 MNHEY, CDR2 SMNVEV (reference sequence). CDR3: CASSLSQGGQPQHF. CDR3 bases: TGTGCCAGCAGTTTATCACAGGGCGGTCAGCCCCAGCATTTT.

This sequence joins TRBV5-1 and TRBJ2-2; the match to TRBD2 covers 7 bases. V shed 0 bases and J 2 bases; nucleotides not matched to a gene: 4. In germline, CDR1 is SGHRS, CDR2 YFSETQ. The CDR3 is 16 amino acids. CDR3 sequence reads: CASSLVQGLNTGELFF. The DNA for the CDR3 is TGCGCCAGCAGCTTGGTTCAGGGACTAAACACCGGGGAGCTGTTTTTT.

There are many counts of this clone. The sample holds other DNA sequences that translate to the same CDR3. This rearrangement joins TRBV5-4 to TRBJ2-7; no clear D gene. Trimming cost V 2 bases and J 3 bases, with 6 bases left between them. Germline loops: CDR1 SGHNT, CDR2 YYREEE (reference sequence). The CDR3 spans 12 residues. The CDR3: CASSFGIYEQYF. Here the CDR3 DNA reads TGTGCCAGCAGCTTCGGAATCTACGAGCAGTACTTC.

This clone was observed a few times. The CDR3 region has the DNA TGTGCCAGCAGCCCCCCGGGGCGCACAGATACGCAGTATTTT. Amino acid sequence: CASSPPGRTDTQYF. The V call is TRBV7-2, the J call TRBJ2-3; D tentatively fits TRBD1 or TRBD2 (5 bases each). The germline V gene has CDR1 SGHTA and CDR2 FQGNSA. This CDR3 contains 14 residues. V was pared by 5 bases and J by 1 base, with 10 bases between.